This T cell receptor beta chain was profiled in a study of blood T cell repertoires in COVID-19. Study-wide background: T cells, B-cell-depleted T cells, or PBMCs provided the cDNA or gDNA that served as material.

In germline, CDR1 is SGHAT, CDR2 FQDESV (reference sequence). The CDR3 covers 13 residues. J gave up 6 bases and V 5 bases, and 2 bases lay outside the gene matches. Assignments of participants to cohorts depended upon their own reported clinical history. All recovered Cohort 3 donors got two negative PCRs, got clearance, or saw symptom resolution. Produced via immunoSEQ multiplex PCR; TCRdb's table is partial and in-frame only. The sample lists approximately 230,000 clones, just over 85% occurring once. V gene TRBV11-1 combines with J gene TRBJ1-1; 11 bases are shared with TRBD1. The TCR originated in a man aged 35 to 55 who had recovered from COVID-19. The sequencing sample was made of PBMCs or T cells enriched from blood (not recorded which). The CDR3 DNA follows: TGTGCCAGCAGCCGGACAGGGGGCTCTGAAGCTTTCTTT. Its translation is CASSRTGGSEAFF.